This T cell receptor (beta chain) was documented in a study of blood T cell repertoires in COVID-19. Study-wide background: Sites in the United States, Italy and Spain provided acute and convalescent COVID-19 samples.

Per the authors' pipeline: Reference gene primers were amplified, and this amplification served to estimate nucleated cell counts. TCRdb's table, derived via immunoSEQ multiplex PCR, lists solely in-frame clones and lacks some. V and J calls and clone size are given by that table; D and trimming were obtained from the DNA. The profile shows fewer than 75,000 clones, almost 80% of them singletons. Trimming took 1 base from V and 14 from J, leaving 12 bases between them. CDR3 length equals 13 residues. Germline assignment: CDR1 MNHEY and CDR2 SMNVEV (reference sequence). The sequence was obtained from a man aged 60-69 years with acute or convalescent COVID-19. The sequencing sample was made of peripheral blood. The genes are TRBV27 and TRBJ1-6; D gene ambiguous. The CDR3 spells CASSLFRGNTLHF. The CDR3 DNA sequence: TGTGCCAGCAGTTTATTTCGGGGAAATACCCTCCACTTT.